A selection of T cell receptor beta chains follows, all from one sample in a study of CD8 T cells in Susac syndrome. Using its own MiXCR run on the immunoSEQ multiplex PCR reads, TCRdb lists one record per CDR3 protein. Found here are 240,000 or so distinct CDR3 sequences, 90% to 96% of them singletons; the top ten hold about 0.094%. The sequencing sample was made of CD4+ T cells from PBMCs. All receptors derive from a human donor with Susac syndrome. The CDR3 runs from the conserved cysteine through the conserved F or W. D genes are given only for firm matches. Clone size, where shown, is once, few, many, or a class for clones that have expanded.

D gene	V gene	clone size	J gene	CDR3 DNA	CDR3 protein
-	TRBV29-1	-	TRBJ2-1	TGCAGCGTTGATAGGAACAGGGAGGAGTTCTTC	CSVDRNREEFF
-	TRBV20-1	-	TRBJ2-3	TGCAGTGCTAGAGGCGGTAACACAGATACGCAGTATTTT	CSARGGNTDTQYF
TRBD2	TRBV10-3	-	TRBJ2-3	TGTGCCCTCAGAGCGGGAGCGATGGATACGCAGTATTTT	CALRAGAMDTQYF
TRBD2	TRBV7-2	-	TRBJ2-1	TGTGCCAGCAGCTCCCGTGTCGTAGCGGGCGGTAATGAGCAGTTCTTC	CASSSRVVAGGNEQFF
-	TRBV20-1	-	TRBJ2-1	TGCAGTGCTAGAGAGATACTCTACAATGAGCAGTTCTTC	CSAREILYNEQFF
-	TRBV27	-	TRBJ2-7	TGTGCCAGCAGTCGACCTACCACCCGGCACGAGCAGTACTTC	CASSRPTTRHEQYF
-	TRBV25-1	-	TRBJ2-7	TGTGCCAGCAGTGAATTCGCAGGTACCTACGAGCAGTACTTC	CASSEFAGTYEQYF
TRBD2	TRBV12-3/TRBV12-4	few	TRBJ2-7	TGTGCCAGCAGTTTATCCGGGAGGGCTCCCTACGAGCAGTACTTC	CASSLSGRAPYEQYF
TRBD2	TRBV10-3	-	TRBJ2-5	TGTGCCATCAGTGAGCCAGGGACTAGGTCGGAGACCCAGTACTTC	CAISEPGTRSETQYF
-	TRBV30	-	TRBJ2-7	TGTGCCTGGAGTGTTTTTAACGAGCAGTACTTC	CAWSVFNEQYF
-	TRBV5-1	-	TRBJ2-7	TGCGCCAGCAGCTTTGGGGGAGCGTTGTTGGGCTACGAGCAGTACTTC	CASSFGGALLGYEQYF
TRBD1	TRBV27	-	TRBJ1-2	TGTGCCAGCAGTTCCGACAGGGTAGACTATGGCTACACCTTC	CASSSDRVDYGYTF
TRBD2	TRBV28	-	TRBJ2-1	TGTGCCAGCAGCCTCAGAGCCGGGGGGGATGAGCAGTTCTTC	CASSLRAGGDEQFF
TRBD1	TRBV20-1	-	TRBJ2-5	TGCAGTGCTATTATCGCAGGGGGCATAGAGACCCAGTACTTC	CSAIIAGGIETQYF
TRBD1	TRBV29-1	-	TRBJ2-7	TGCAGCGTTGCCAGGGGGCGCGGGGAGCAGTACTTC	CSVARGRGEQYF
TRBD1	TRBV20-1	-	TRBJ1-1	TGCAGTGCTAACTCGGACAGGAAAGGTGAAGCTTTCTTT	CSANSDRKGEAFF
-	TRBV30	-	TRBJ1-5	TGTGCCTGGAGTCCGACACTTAGCAATCAGCCCCAGCATTTT	CAWSPTLSNQPQHF
-	TRBV29-1	-	TRBJ2-5	TGCAGCGTTGTTGATAACCCCTGGGGGCAAGAGACCCAGTACTTC	CSVVDNPWGQETQYF
-	TRBV4-1	-	TRBJ2-3	TGCGCCAGCAGCCAAGTGGGTAATCCGCAGTATTTT	CASSQVGNPQYF
-	TRBV20-1	-	TRBJ2-2	TGCAGTGCTAGATACTCGGCCGGGGAGCTGTTTTTT	CSARYSAGELFF
-	TRBV20-1	-	TRBJ1-1	TGCAGTGCTAGTGGGAGACAGATCCGGTTCTTT	CSASGRQIRFF
TRBD2	TRBV20-1	-	TRBJ2-1	TGCAGTGCTCTAGATAGCGGGACCTACAATGAGCAGTTCTTC	CSALDSGTYNEQFF
-	TRBV11-2	-	TRBJ1-1	TGTGCCAGCAGCCTGTTTGAGGGCATGTGGACTGAAGCTTTCTTT	CASSLFEGMWTEAFF
-	TRBV7-9	-	TRBJ1-3	TGTGCCAGCAGCTTAGATTCTGGAAACACCATATATTTT	CASSLDSGNTIYF
-	TRBV12-3/TRBV12-4	once	TRBJ2-3	TGTGCCAGTAGTCCGGGCAGGGAGGAAAGGAGGACAGATACGCAGTATTTT	CASSPGREERRTDTQYF
-	TRBV6-5	-	TRBJ1-1	TGTGCCAGCATCAGAAGGCCAAACACTGAAGCTTTCTTT	CASIRRPNTEAFF
-	TRBV5-1	-	TRBJ2-1	TGCGCCAGCAGCTACACTAGGGGTTCCTACAATGAGCAGTTCTTC	CASSYTRGSYNEQFF
TRBD2	TRBV7-2	once	TRBJ2-3	TGTGCCAGCAGCGTCAACGGGGGGAGGGATACGCAGTATTTT	CASSVNGGRDTQYF
TRBD1	TRBV5-1	once	TRBJ2-7	TGCGCCAGCAGCTTGCCCGGACAGGCCTCAGAGTCCACCTACGAGCAGTACTTC	CASSLPGQASESTYEQYF
-	TRBV4-1	once	TRBJ2-1	TGCGCCAGCAGCCAAGTGATGCTAGCGAGAACCATGGAGCAGTTCTTC	CASSQVMLARTMEQFF
-	TRBV2	-	TRBJ2-7	TGTGCCAGCGGCCCAATAGTCATTGGAAGCGAGCAGTACTTC	CASGPIVIGSEQYF
TRBD1	TRBV10-2	-	TRBJ2-7	TGCGCCAGCAGTGGACAGGGGGGGACCTACGAGCAGTACTTC	CASSGQGGTYEQYF